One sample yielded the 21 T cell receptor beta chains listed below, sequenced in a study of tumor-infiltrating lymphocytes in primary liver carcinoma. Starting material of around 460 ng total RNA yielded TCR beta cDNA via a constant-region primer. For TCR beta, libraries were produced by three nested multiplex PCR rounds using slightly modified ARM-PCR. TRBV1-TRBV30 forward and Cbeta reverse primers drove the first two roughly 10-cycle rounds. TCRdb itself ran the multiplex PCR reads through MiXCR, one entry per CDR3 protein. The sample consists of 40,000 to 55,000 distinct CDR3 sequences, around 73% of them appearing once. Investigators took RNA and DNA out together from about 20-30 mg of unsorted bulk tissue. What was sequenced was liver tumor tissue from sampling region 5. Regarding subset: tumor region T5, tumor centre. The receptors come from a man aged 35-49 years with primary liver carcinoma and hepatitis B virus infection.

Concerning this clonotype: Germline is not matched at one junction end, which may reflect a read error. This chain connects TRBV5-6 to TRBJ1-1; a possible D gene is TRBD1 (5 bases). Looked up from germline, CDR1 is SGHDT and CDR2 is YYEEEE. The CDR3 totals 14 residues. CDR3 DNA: TGTGCCAGTAGCCCCGTGGGACCAAACAGTGAAGCTTTCTTT. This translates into CASSPVGPNSEAFF.

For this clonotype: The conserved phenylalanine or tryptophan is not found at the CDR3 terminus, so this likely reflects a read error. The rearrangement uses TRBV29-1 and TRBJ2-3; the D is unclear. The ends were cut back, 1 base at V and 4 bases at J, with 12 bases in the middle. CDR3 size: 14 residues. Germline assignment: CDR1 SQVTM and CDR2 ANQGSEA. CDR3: CSVEAEMGADTQYI. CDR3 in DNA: TGCAGCGTTGAAGCCGAAATGGGCGCAGATACGCAGTATATT.

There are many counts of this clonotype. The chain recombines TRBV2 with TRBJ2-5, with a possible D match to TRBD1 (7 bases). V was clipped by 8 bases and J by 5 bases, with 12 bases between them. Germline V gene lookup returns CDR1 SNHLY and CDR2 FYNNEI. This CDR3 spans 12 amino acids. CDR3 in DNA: TGTGCCAGCGCGACAGGGAGGGAGACCCAGTACTTC. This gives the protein CASATGRETQYF.

CDR3 amino acids: CASGLGGPNIQYF. The CDR3, as DNA: TGTGCCAGTGGTCTAGGGGGGCCAAACATTCAGTACTTC. The genes are TRBV12-3 or TRBV12-4 and TRBJ2-4; D may be TRBD1 or TRBD2 (6 bases each). The CDR3 sequence is 13 residues long. V lost 9 bases and J lost 6, with 15 bases in between.

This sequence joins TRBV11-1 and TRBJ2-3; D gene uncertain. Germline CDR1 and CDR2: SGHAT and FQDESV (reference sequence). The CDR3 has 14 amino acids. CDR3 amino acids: CDSSPSPEADTQYF. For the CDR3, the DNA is TGTGATAGCAGCCCATCCCCTGAAGCAGATACGCAGTATTTT.

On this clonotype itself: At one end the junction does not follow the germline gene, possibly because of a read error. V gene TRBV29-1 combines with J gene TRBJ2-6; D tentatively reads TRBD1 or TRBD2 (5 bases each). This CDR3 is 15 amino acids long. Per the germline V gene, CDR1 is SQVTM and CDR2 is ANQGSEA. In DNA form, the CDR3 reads TGTAGCGTTTGGGAAGGGGTGGTTGGGGCCAACGTCCTGACTTTC. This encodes CSVWEGVVGANVLTF.

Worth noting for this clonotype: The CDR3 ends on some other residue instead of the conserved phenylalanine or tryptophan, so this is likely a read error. The CDR3 DNA reads as TGTGCCAGCAACCGACAGGAAGGCTACGAGCAGTACTTA. Translation: CASNRQEGYEQYL. J is TRBJ2-7 and V is TRBV6-5; D possibly corresponds to TRBD1 (6 bases). CDR3 length equals 13 residues. Trimming shortened V by 7 bases and J by 3 bases, and 13 bases separated the two germline ends. Germline CDR1 reads MNHEY; CDR2 reads SVGAGI.

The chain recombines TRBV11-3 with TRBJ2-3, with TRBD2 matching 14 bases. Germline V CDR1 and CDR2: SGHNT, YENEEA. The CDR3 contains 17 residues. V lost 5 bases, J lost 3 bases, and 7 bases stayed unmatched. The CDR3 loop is CASSLGTSGSQTDTQYF. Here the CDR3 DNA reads TGTGCCAGCAGCCTTGGGACTAGCGGGAGTCAAACAGATACGCAGTATTTT.

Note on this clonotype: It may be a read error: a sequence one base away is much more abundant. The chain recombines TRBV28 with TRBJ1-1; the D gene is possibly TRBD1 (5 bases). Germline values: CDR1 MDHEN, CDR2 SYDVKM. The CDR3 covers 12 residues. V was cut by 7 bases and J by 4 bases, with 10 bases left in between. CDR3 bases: TGTGCCAGCACAGGGAGGGGCACTGAAGCTTTCTTT. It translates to CASTGRGTEAFF. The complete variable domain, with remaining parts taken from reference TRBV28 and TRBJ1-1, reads DVKVTQSSRYLVKRTGEKVFLECVQDMDHENMFWYRQDPGLGLRLIYFSYDVKMKEKGDIPEGYSVSREKKERFSLILESASTNQTSMYLCASTGRGTEAFFGQGTRLTVV.

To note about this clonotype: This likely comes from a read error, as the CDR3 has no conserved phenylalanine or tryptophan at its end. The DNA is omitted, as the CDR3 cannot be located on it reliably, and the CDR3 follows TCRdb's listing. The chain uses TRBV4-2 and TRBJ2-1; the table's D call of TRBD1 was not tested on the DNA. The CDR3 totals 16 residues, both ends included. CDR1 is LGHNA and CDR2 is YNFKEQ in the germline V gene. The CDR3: CASSHAGGQGNNGLFI.

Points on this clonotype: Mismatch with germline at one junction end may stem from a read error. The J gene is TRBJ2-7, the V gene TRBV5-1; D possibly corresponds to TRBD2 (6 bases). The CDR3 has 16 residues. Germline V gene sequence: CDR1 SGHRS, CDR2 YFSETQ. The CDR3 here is CASSLAGVGGLYEQYF. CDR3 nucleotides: TGCGCCAGTAGCTTGGCCGGAGTGGGAGGCCTCTACGAGCAGTACTTC. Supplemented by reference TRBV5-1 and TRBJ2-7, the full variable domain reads KAGVTQTPRYLIKTRGQQVTLSCSPISGHRSVSWYQQTPGQGLQFLFEYFSETQRNKGNFPGRFSGRQFSNSRSEMNVSTLELGDSALYLCASSLAGVGGLYEQYFGPGTRLTVT.

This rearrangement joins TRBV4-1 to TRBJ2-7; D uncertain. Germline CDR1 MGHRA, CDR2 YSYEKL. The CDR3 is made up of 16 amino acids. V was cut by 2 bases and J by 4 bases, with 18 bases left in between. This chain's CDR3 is CASSQSLTEPLYEQYF. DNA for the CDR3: TGCGCCAGCAGCCAATCCCTAACGGAGCCACTTTACGAGCAGTACTTC.

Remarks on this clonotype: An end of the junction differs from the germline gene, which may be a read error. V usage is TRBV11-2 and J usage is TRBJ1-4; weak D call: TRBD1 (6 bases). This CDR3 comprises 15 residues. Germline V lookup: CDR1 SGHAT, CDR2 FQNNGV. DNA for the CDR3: TGTACCAGCAGCTTGCTGACAGGCCTTAGTGAAAGACTGTTTTTT. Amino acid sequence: CTSSLLTGLSERLFF.

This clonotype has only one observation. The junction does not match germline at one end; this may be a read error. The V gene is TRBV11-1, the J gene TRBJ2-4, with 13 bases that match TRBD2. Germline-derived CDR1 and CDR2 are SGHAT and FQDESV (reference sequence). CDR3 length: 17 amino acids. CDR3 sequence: CASHFPGTSGTKNIQHF. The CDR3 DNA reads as TGTGCCAGCCACTTTCCCGGGACTAGCGGGACCAAGAACATTCAGCACTTC.

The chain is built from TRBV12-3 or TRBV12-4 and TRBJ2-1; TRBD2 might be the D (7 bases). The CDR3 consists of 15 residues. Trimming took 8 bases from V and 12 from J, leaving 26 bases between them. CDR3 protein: CASAKGGGRAIVQFF. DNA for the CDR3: TGTGCCAGCGCAAAAGGGGGGGGGAGGGCCATTGTGCAGTTCTTC.

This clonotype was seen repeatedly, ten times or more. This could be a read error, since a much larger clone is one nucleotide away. The CDR3 here is CSVPGPGNTGELFF. CDR3 coding DNA: TGCAGCGTTCCCGGGCCGGGGAACACCGGGGAGCTGTTTTTT. The chain links TRBV29-1 to TRBJ2-2, with D uncertain. Germline lookup yields CDR1 SQVTM and CDR2 ANQGSEA. V lost 5 bases to trimming and J lost 1 base, with 11 bases between them. The CDR3 consists of 14 residues.

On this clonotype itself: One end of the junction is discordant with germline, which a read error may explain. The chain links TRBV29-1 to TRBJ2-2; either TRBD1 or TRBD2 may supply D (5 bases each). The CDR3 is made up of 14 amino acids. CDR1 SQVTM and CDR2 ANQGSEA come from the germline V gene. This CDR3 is CSVLDPGPTGELFF. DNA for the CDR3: TGCAGCGTCCTCGACCCGGGACCCACCGGGGAGCTTTTTTTT.

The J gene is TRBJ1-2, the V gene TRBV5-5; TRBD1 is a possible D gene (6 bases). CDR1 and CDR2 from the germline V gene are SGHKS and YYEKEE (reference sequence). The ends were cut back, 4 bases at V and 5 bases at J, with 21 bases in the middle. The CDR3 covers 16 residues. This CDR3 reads CASSPHLDRTDYGYTF. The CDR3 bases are TGTGCCAGCAGCCCTCACCTGGACAGAACTGATTATGGCTACACCTTC.

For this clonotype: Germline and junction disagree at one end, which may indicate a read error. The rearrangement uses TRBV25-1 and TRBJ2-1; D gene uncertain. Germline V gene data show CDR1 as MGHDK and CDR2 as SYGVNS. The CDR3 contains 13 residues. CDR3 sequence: CSSRPGYYNEQFF. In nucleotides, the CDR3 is TGTTCCAGTAGACCGGGTTATTACAATGAGCAGTTCTTC.

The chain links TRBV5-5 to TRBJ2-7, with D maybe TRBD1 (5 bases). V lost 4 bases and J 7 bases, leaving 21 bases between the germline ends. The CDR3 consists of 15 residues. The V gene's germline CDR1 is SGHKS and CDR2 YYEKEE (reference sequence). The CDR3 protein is CASSPATVPLSEQYF. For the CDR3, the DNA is TGTGCCAGCAGCCCAGCGACAGTTCCCCTCTCTGAGCAGTACTTC.

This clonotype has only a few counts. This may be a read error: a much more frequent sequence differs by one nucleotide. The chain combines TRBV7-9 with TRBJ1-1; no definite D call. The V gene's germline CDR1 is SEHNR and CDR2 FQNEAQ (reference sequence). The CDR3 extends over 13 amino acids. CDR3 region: CASSLQEATEALF. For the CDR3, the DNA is TGTGCCAGCAGCTTACAGGAAGCCACTGAAGCTCTCTTT.